This is a list of T cell receptor beta chains from one sample in a study of cytomegalovirus exposure and HLA in healthy donors. Sequenced by immunoSEQ multiplex PCR; TCRdb stores in-frame clones only, minus some. The profile covers 170,000 or so clones, with around three quarters appearing a single time and around 5.7% taken by the ten largest. Material: PBMCs. The receptors were gathered from a man aged 35-49 years in good health and CMV-seronegative. Both conserved end residues are part of each CDR3. Fields, in order: V gene, clone size, J gene, D gene, CDR3 protein, CDR3 DNA. D genes are given only for firm matches. Expanded clones are given a class, and other clones once, few, many or no size at all.

>TRBV19|once|TRBJ1-4|-
CASSNRGSANEKLFF
TGTGCCAGTAGCAATAGGGGCTCGGCTAATGAAAAACTGTTTTTT
>TRBV10-2|-|TRBJ1-6|TRBD1
CASSATGAYNSPLHF
TGCGCCAGCAGTGCGACAGGGGCCTATAATTCACCCCTCCACTTT
>TRBV4-3|-|TRBJ1-3|TRBD1
CASSQDRALMTIYF
TGCGCCAGCAGCCAGGACAGGGCCCTCATGACCATATATTTT
>TRBV9|-|TRBJ2-1|TRBD2
CASSVEAGGYNEQFF
TGTGCCAGCAGCGTAGAAGCGGGAGGGTACAATGAGCAGTTCTTC
>TRBV4-1|-|TRBJ2-7|-
CASSDWGEYEQYF
TGCGCCAGCAGCGACTGGGGGGAATACGAGCAGTACTTC
>TRBV7-9|once|TRBJ1-5|TRBD1
CSSSLETGLIEPQHF
TGTTCCAGCAGCTTAGAGACAGGGCTAATAGAGCCCCAGCATTTT
>TRBV7-9|-|TRBJ1-2|-
CASSLAQGNYGYTF
TGTGCCAGCAGCTTAGCTCAGGGGAACTATGGCTACACCTTC
>TRBV9|few|TRBJ2-7|TRBD2
CASSASGTSAGEQYF
TGTGCCAGCAGCGCATCCGGGACTAGCGCGGGGGAGCAGTACTTC
>TRBV5-1|once|TRBJ2-7|-
CASSPDSSYEQYF
TGCGCCAGCAGCCCGGACAGTTCCTACGAGCAGTACTTC
>TRBV19|-|TRBJ2-3|TRBD1
CASSEQGASASTDTQYF
TGTGCCAGTAGTGAACAGGGGGCATCTGCTAGCACAGATACGCAGTATTTT
>TRBV4-3|-|TRBJ2-6|-
CASSIRTTGANVLTF
TGCGCCAGCAGCATAAGGACTACTGGGGCCAACGTCCTGACTTTC
>TRBV5-1|-|TRBJ2-2|TRBD2
CASSLGGLAGVIGELFF
TGCGCCAGCAGCCTGGGAGGACTAGCGGGAGTAATCGGGGAGCTGTTTTTT
>TRBV7-2|-|TRBJ2-1|TRBD2
CASSRLAGTPGEQFF
TGTGCCAGCAGCCGACTAGCGGGGACCCCCGGGGAGCAGTTCTTC
>TRBV7-9|-|TRBJ2-7|TRBD2
CASSPRLAGGPQDHEQYF
TGTGCCAGCAGCCCAAGACTAGCGGGAGGGCCACAGGACCACGAGCAGTACTTC
>TRBV7-7|-|TRBJ2-7|TRBD1
CASSLTDRGYEQYF
TGTGCCAGCAGCTTAACAGACAGGGGCTACGAGCAGTACTTC
>TRBV7-6|-|TRBJ1-1|TRBD1
CASSLDQGTGVAFF
TGTGCCAGCAGCTTAGATCAGGGGACAGGGGTAGCTTTCTTT
>TRBV5-1|few|TRBJ2-1|TRBD2
CASTPGGTSGYNEQFF
TGCGCCAGCACCCCCGGGGGAACTAGCGGTTACAATGAGCAGTTCTTC
>TRBV11-3|-|TRBJ2-2|TRBD2
CASSLGGGTGELFF
TGTGCCAGCAGCTTAGGGGGGGGCACCGGGGAGCTGTTTTTT
>TRBV7-9|-|TRBJ1-2|-
CASSSPRGDSYGYTF
TGTGCCAGCAGCTCCCCCCGGGGGGATAGCTATGGCTACACCTTC
>TRBV25-1|once|TRBJ2-7|-
CASGTSAAYEQYF
TGTGCCAGCGGGACTTCGGCGGCCTACGAGCAGTACTTC
>TRBV21-1|-|TRBJ1-1|-
CASSIRPGTEAFF
TGTGCCAGCAGCATTAGACCGGGCACTGAAGCTTTCTTT
>TRBV4-1|-|TRBJ2-1|TRBD2
CASSQRPRERGGFYNEQFF
TGCGCCAGCAGCCAACGCCCGAGGGAACGGGGGGGCTTCTACAATGAGCAGTTCTTC
>TRBV21-1|-|TRBJ1-3|-
CASSKSFGQGASGNTIYF
-
>TRBV5-4|-|TRBJ2-1|TRBD2
CASSLGAGAYNEQFF
TGTGCCAGCAGCTTAGGAGCGGGAGCCTACAATGAGCAGTTCTTC
>TRBV5-1|-|TRBJ1-3|-
CASSLTGTVSGNTIYF
TGCGCCAGCAGCTTGACAGGGACCGTCTCTGGAAACACCATATATTTT
>TRBV19|-|TRBJ2-5|-
CASSLQETQYF
TGTGCCAGCTCTCTCCAAGAGACCCAGTACTTC
>TRBV5-5|-|TRBJ1-2|TRBD1
CASSLRTGVGYTF
TGTGCCAGCAGCTTGAGGACAGGAGTTGGCTACACCTTC